This T cell receptor (beta chain) was captured by sequencing in a study of spatial heterogeneity in lung cancer. Across the whole study: Detected beta-chain sequences consistently exceeded alpha-chain sequences.

Notes on the study in general: Blood showed ubiquitous tumor TCRs more often at resection than at routine follow-up.

The sample's time point: sample taken at primary tumor resection. Without sorting, whole RNA was sequenced from tumor, nontumor lung or frozen PBMC. This clonotype was detected only a few times. No antigen is known for it. TCRdb processed the 5' RACE reads anew with MiXCR; each CDR3 protein has one entry. This sample has 35,000 or so distinct CDR3 sequences, with 5.2% found just once. This CDR3 spans 11 amino acids. Germline V CDR1 and CDR2: DFQATT, SNEGSKA (reference sequence). V was clipped by 5 bases and J by 9 bases; unmatched bases: 2. The sequenced sample was PBMCs, obtained at surgery. The gene calls are TRBV20-1 and TRBJ2-5, with 11 bases aligning to TRBD1. The TCR sequence derives from a female donor with early-stage non-small cell lung cancer. As DNA, the CDR3 is TGCAGTGCTGGGGGACAGGGGGCCCAGTACTTC. Amino acids: CSAGGQGAQYF.